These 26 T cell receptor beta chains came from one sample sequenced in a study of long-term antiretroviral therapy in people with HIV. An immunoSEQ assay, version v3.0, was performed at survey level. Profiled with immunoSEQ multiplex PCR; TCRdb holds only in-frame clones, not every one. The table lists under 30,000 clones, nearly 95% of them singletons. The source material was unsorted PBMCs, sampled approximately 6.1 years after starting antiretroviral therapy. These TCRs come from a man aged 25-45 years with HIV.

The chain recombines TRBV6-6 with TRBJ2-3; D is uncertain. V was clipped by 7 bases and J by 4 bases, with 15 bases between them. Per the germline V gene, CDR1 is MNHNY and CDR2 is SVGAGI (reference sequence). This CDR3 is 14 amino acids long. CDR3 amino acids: CASKPSVSSDTQYF. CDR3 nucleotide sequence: TGTGCCAGCAAGCCCAGTGTTAGCTCAGATACGCAGTATTTT.

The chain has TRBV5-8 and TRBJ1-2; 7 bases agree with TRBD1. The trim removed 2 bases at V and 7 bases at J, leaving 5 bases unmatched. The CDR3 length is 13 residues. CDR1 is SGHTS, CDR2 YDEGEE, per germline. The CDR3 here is CASSFHRGLGYTF. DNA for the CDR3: TGTGCCAGCAGCTTTCACAGGGGTCTTGGCTACACCTTC.

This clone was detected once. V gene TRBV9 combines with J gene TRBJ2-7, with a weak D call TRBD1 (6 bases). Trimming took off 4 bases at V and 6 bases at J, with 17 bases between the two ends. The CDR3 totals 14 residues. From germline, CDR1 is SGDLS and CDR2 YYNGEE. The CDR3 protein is CASSPRDIGGEQYF. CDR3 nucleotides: TGTGCCAGCAGCCCTCGGGACATAGGGGGCGAGCAGTACTTC. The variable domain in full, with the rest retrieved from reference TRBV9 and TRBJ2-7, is DSGVTQTPKHLITATGQRVTLRCSPRSGDLSVYWYQQSLDQGLQFLIQYYNGEERAKGNILERFSAQQFPDLHSELNLSSLELGDSALYFCASSPRDIGGEQYFGPGTRLTVT.

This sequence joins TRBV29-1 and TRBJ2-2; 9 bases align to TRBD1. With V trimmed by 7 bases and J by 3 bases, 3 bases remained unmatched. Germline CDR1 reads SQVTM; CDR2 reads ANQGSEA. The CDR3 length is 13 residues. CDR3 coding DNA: TGCAGCGGTGGACAGGGGCACACCGGGGAGCTGTTTTTT. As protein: CSGGQGHTGELFF.

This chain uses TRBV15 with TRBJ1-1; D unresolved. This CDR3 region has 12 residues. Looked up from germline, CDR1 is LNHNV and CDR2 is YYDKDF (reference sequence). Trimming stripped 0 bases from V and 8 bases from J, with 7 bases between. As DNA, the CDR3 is TGTGCCACCAGCAGAGATTTCGGAGAAGCTTTCTTT. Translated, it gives CATSRDFGEAFF.

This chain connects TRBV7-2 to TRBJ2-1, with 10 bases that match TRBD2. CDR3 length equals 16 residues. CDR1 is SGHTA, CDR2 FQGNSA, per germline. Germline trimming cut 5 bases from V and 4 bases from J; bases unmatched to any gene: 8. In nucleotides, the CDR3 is TGTGCCAGCAGCGATCTAGCGGGAGCCCTTTACAATGAGCAGTTCTTC. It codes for CASSDLAGALYNEQFF.

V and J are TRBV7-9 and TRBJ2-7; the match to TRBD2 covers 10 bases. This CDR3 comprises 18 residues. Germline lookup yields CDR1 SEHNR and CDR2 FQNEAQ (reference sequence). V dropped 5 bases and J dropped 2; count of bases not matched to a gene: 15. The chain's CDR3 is CASSGSTAGTSVTYEQYF. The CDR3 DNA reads TGTGCCAGCAGCGGATCAACTGCCGGGACTAGCGTCACCTACGAGCAGTACTTC.

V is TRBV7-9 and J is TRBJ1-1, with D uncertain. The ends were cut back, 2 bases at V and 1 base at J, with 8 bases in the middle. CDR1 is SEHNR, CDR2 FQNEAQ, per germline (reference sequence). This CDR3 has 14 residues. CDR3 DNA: TGTGCCAGCAGCTTACGCTGGAGGAACACTGAAGCTTTCTTT. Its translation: CASSLRWRNTEAFF.

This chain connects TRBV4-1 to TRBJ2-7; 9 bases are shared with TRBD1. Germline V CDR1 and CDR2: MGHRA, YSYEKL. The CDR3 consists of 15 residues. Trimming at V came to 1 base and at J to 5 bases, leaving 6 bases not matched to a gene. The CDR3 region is CASSQADRGIHEQYF. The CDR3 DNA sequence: TGCGCCAGCAGCCAAGCCGACAGGGGGATTCACGAGCAGTACTTC.

This CDR3 is CASSAGASYTGELFF. The CDR3 DNA follows: TGTGCCAGCAGCGCGGGGGCGAGTTACACCGGGGAGCTGTTTTTT. J is TRBJ2-2 and V is TRBV7-9, with D maybe TRBD2 (7 bases). In germline, CDR1 is SEHNR, CDR2 FQNEAQ (reference sequence). The V gene lost 5 bases and the J gene lost 3 bases, with 13 bases spanning the gap. CDR3 length: 15 amino acids.

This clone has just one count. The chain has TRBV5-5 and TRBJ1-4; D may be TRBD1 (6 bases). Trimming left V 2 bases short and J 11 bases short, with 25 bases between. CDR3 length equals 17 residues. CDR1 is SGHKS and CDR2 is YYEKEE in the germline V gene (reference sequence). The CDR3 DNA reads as TGTGCCAGCAGCTTCGTTCTACAGGGCCGAGAAGGAGGGAAACTGTTTTTT. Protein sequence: CASSFVLQGREGGKLFF.

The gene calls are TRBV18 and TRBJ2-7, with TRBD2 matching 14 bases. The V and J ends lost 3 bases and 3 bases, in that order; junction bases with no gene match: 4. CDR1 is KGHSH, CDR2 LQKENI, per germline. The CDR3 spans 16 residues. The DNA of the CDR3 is TGTGCCAGCTCACCGCCCGGGACTAGCGGGGGCTACGAGCAGTACTTC. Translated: CASSPPGTSGGYEQYF.

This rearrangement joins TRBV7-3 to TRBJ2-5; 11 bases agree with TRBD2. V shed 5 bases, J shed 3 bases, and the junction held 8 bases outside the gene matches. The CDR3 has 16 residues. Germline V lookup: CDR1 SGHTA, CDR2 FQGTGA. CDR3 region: CASSPILGLAEETQYF. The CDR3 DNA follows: TGTGCCAGCAGCCCGATTCTGGGACTAGCGGAAGAGACCCAGTACTTC.

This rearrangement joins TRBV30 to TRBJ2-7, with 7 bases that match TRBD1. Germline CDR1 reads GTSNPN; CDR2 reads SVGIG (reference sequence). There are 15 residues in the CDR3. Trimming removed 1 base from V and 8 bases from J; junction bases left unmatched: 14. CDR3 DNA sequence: TGTGCCTGGAGTGAAGCCGGGACAGCCTTGACCCAGCAGTACTTC. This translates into CAWSEAGTALTQQYF. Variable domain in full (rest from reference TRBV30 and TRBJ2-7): SQTIHQWPATLVQPVGSPLSLECTVEGTSNPNLYWYRQAAGRGLQLLFYSVGIGQISSEVPQNLSASRPQDRQFILSSKKLLLSDSGFYLCAWSEAGTALTQQYFGPGTRLTVT.

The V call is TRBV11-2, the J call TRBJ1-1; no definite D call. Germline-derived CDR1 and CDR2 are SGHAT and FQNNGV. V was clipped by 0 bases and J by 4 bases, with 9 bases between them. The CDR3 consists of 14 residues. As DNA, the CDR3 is TGTGCCAGCAGCTTAGAGCGGTGGGGCACTGAAGCTTTCTTT. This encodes CASSLERWGTEAFF.

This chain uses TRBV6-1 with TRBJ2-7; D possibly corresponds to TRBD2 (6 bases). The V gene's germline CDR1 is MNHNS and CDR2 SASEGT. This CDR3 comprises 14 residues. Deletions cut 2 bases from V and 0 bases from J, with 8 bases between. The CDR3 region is CASSEMRGSYEQYF. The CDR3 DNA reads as TGTGCCAGCAGTGAAATGCGGGGCTCCTACGAGCAGTACTTC.

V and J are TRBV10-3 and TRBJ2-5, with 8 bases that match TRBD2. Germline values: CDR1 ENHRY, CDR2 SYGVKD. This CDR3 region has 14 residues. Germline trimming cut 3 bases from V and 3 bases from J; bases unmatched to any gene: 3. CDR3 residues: CAISDSGGEETQYF. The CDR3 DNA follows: TGTGCCATCAGTGACTCGGGAGGGGAAGAGACCCAGTACTTC.

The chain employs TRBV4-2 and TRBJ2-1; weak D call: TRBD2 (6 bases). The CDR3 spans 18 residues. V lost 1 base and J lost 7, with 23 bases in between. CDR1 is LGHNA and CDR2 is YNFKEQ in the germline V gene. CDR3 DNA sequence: TGTGCCAGCAGCCAAGGGGGTTGGGGAGCGCGGGATGGAAATGAGCAGTTCTTC. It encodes CASSQGGWGARDGNEQFF.

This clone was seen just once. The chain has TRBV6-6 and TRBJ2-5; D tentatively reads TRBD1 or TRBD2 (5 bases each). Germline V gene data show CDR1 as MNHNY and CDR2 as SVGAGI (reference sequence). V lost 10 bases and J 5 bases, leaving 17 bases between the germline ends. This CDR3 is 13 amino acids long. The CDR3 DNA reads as TGTGCCACCGGGGCCCGGCCTTTGGAGACCCAGTACTTC. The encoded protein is CATGARPLETQYF.

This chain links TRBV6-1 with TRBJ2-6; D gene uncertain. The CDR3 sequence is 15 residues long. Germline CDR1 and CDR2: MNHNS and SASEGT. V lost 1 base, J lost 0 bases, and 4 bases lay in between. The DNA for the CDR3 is TGTGCCAGCAGTGAAGACAGCTCTGGGGCCAACGTCCTGACTTTC. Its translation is CASSEDSSGANVLTF.

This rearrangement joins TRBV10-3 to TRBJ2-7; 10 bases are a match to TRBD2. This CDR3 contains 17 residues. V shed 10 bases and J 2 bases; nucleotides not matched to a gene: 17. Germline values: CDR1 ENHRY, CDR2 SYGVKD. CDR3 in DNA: TGTGCCACCTCCCCCCGAATTGGACTAGCGGAGGCCTACGAGCAGTACTTC. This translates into CATSPRIGLAEAYEQYF.

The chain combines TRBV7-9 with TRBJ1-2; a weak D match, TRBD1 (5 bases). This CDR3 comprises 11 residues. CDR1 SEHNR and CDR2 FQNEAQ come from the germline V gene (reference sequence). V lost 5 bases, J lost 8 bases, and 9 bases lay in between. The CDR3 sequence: CASSGGVGYTF. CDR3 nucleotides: TGTGCCAGCAGCGGGGGAGTGGGCTACACCTTC.

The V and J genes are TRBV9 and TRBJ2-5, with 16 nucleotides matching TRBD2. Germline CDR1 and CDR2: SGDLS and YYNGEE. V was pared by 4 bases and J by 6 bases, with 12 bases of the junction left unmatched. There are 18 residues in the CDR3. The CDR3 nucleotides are TGTGCCAGCAGCCCGGGACTAGCGGGAGGGCCGGCGTTTAAGACCCAGTACTTC. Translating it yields CASSPGLAGGPAFKTQYF.

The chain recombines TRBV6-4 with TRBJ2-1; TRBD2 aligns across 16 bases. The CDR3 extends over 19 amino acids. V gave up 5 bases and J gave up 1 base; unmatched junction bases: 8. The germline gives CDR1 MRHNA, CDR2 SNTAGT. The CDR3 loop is CASSLTGTSGGDSYNEQFF. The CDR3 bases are TGTGCCAGCAGTCTCACCGGGACTAGCGGGGGGGATTCCTACAATGAGCAGTTCTTC.

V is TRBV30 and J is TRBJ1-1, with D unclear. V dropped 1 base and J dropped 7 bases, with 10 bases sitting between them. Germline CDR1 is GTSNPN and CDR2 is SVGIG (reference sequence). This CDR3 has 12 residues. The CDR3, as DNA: TGTGCCTGGAGTGCCGGACGGAATGAAGCTTTCTTT. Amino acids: CAWSAGRNEAFF.

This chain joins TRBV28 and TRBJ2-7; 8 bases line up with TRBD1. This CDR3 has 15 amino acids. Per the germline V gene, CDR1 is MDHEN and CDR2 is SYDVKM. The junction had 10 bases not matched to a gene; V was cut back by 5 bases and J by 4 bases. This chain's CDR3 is CASSRTGPLVYEQYF. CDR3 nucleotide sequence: TGTGCCAGCAGTAGGACAGGGCCCCTCGTATACGAGCAGTACTTC.